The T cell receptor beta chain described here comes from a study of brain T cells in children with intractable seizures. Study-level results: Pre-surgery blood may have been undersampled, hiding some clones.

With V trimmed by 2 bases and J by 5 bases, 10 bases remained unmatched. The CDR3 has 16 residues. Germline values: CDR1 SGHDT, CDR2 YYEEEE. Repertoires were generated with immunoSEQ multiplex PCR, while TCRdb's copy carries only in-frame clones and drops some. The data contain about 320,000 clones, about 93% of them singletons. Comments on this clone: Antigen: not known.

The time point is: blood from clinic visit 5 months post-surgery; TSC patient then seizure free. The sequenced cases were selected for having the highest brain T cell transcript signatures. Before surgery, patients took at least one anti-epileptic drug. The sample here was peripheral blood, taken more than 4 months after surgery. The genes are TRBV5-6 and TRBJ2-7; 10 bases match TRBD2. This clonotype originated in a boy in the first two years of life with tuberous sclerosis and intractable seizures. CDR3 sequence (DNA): TGTGCCAGCAGCTTTTTAGTGCCTAGCGGGAGCCACGAGCAGTACTTC. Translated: CASSFLVPSGSHEQYF. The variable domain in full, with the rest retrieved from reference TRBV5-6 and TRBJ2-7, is DAGVTQSPTHLIKTRGQQVTLRCSPKSGHDTVSWYQQALGQGPQFIFQYYEEEERQRGNFPDRFSGHQFPNYSSELNVNALLLGDSALYLCASSFLVPSGSHEQYFGPGTRLTVT.